These 4 T cell receptor beta chains were sequenced from one sample in a study of T cell responses to AZD1222 COVID-19 vaccine. The protocol was immunoSEQ multiplex PCR, while the TCRdb copy is restricted to in-frame clones and leaves out a portion. The table has 120,000 to 150,000 clones, about 91% seen once. The sample was peripheral blood, taken on day 0 of AZD1222 vaccination. All receptors come from an adult in good health.

The chain joins TRBV9 to TRBJ2-1, with D perhaps matching TRBD1 (7 bases). The CDR3 loop spans 16 amino acids. V gave up 4 bases and J gave up 3 bases, with 17 bases separating them. Looked up from germline, CDR1 is SGDLS and CDR2 is YYNGEE. CDR3 loop: CASSSGAGGSYNEQFF. As DNA, the CDR3 is TGTGCCAGCAGCTCGGGGGCAGGGGGGAGCTACAATGAGCAGTTCTTC.

The J gene is TRBJ1-1, the V gene TRBV7-3; D gene uncertain. The CDR3 contains 16 residues. In germline, CDR1 is SGHTA, CDR2 FQGTGA. The germline V and J ends were trimmed by 0 bases and 0 bases, with 11 bases remaining between them. For the CDR3, the DNA is TGTGCCAGCAGCTTAACACCCCGACGGCTGAACACTGAAGCTTTCTTT. Protein: CASSLTPRRLNTEAFF.

The chain uses TRBV18 and TRBJ1-3; a weak D match, TRBD1 (6 bases). Deletions cut 0 bases from V and 2 bases from J, with 8 bases between. Per the germline V gene, CDR1 is KGHSH and CDR2 is LQKENI. This CDR3 is built from 15 residues. CDR3 bases: TGTGCCAGCTCACCACCGGAGGGGGCTGGAAACACCATATATTTT. Protein: CASSPPEGAGNTIYF.

The chain uses TRBV5-1 and TRBJ2-7; D could derive from TRBD1 or TRBD2 (5 bases each). V was pared by 4 bases and J by 2 bases, with 10 bases between. The CDR3 loop spans 13 amino acids. The germline gives CDR1 SGHRS, CDR2 YFSETQ. The CDR3 region is CASSPGPTYEQYF. DNA for the CDR3: TGCGCCAGCAGCCCGGGACCCACCTACGAGCAGTACTTC.